The TCR beta chain under discussion was sequenced for a study of long-term antiretroviral therapy in people with HIV. The CDR3 runs 11 residues. Germline V gene sequence: CDR1 ENHRY, CDR2 SYGVKD. V lost 4 bases to trimming and J lost 7 bases, with 5 bases between them. Only United States sites treated participants with HIV. An immunoSEQ assay, version v3.0, was performed at survey level. Sequenced by immunoSEQ multiplex PCR; TCRdb stores in-frame clones only, minus some. Seen here are around 25,000 clones, around 86% observed once, and the top ten hold 3.6%. The sequenced sample was unsorted PBMCs, obtained 1.9 years after starting antiretroviral therapy. The receptor's source is a woman under 40 with HIV. This rearrangement joins TRBV10-3 to TRBJ1-3; no reliable D call. The CDR3, as DNA: TGTGCCATCAGTGTATCCAACACCATATATTTT. Its translation is CAISVSNTIYF.